Each of the 19 T cell receptor beta chains below was sequenced from the same sample in a study of PD-L1 blockade in urothelial cancer. Only in-frame clones appear in the TCRdb table, and some are missing; sequencing was by immunoSEQ multiplex PCR. There are 95,000 or so clones in the sample; 80% to 90% occur only once, and approximately 2% lies in the top ten. Time point reported: pretreatment peripheral blood. Sample: PBMCs, taken around atezolizumab (anti-PD-L1) treatment. The receptors derive from a man between 60 and 75 years old with urothelial cancer.

In its sample, this clone was seen a few times. The chain recombines TRBV19 with TRBJ1-5, with 7 bases fitting TRBD1. Germline lookup yields CDR1 LNHDA and CDR2 SQIVND (reference sequence). The V and J ends lost 5 bases and 3 bases, in that order; junction bases with no gene match: 7. The CDR3 has 15 amino acids. The CDR3 reads CASSPFGTVNQPQHF. CDR3 nucleotide sequence: TGTGCCAGTAGTCCCTTTGGGACAGTCAATCAGCCCCAGCATTTT.

This clone was detected only once. The V call is TRBV29-1, the J call TRBJ2-7; 9 bases fit TRBD1. The junction had 2 bases not matched to a gene; V was cut back by 4 bases and J by 4 bases. Germline V gene sequence: CDR1 SQVTM, CDR2 ANQGSEA. The CDR3 is made up of 12 amino acids. CDR3 nucleotide sequence: TGCAGCGTTGTGGGGACAGGGTACGAGCAGTACTTC. Its protein product is CSVVGTGYEQYF.

V and J are TRBV19 and TRBJ2-5; D perhaps matches TRBD1 (5 bases). Per germline, CDR1 LNHDA and CDR2 SQIVND (reference sequence). The CDR3 consists of 16 residues. Between the trimmed V and J ends, which lost 4 bases and 3 bases, there was a span of 18 bases. Written as DNA, the CDR3 is TGTGCCAGTAGTACTTGGGCAGGACAAATTGAAGAGACCCAGTACTTC. This translates into CASSTWAGQIEETQYF.

The chain links TRBV5-1 to TRBJ1-1; 8 bases map to TRBD1. Germline V lookup: CDR1 SGHRS, CDR2 YFSETQ. V was pared by 4 bases and J by 5 bases, with 13 bases of the junction left unmatched. CDR3 length: 16 residues. As DNA, the CDR3 is TGCGCCAGCAGCAGCCCGTTAGGACAGGGAAAGACTGAAGCTTTCTTT. Its protein product is CASSSPLGQGKTEAFF. Full variable domain (remainder filled in from reference TRBV5-1 and TRBJ1-1): KAGVTQTPRYLIKTRGQQVTLSCSPISGHRSVSWYQQTPGQGLQFLFEYFSETQRNKGNFPGRFSGRQFSNSRSEMNVSTLELGDSALYLCASSSPLGQGKTEAFFGQGTRLTVV.

J is TRBJ2-1 and V is TRBV4-2; TRBD2 matches 7 bases. V shed 0 bases, J shed 3 bases, and the junction held 8 bases outside the gene matches. The CDR3 is 17 residues long. Germline loops: CDR1 LGHNA, CDR2 YNFKEQ. CDR3 in amino acids: CASSQDIASGFYNEQFF. DNA for the CDR3: TGTGCCAGCAGCCAAGATATCGCTAGCGGATTCTACAATGAGCAGTTCTTC.

The chain carries TRBV6-6 and TRBJ2-3; 7 bases line up with TRBD1. CDR3 size: 16 residues. V lost 5 bases, J lost 4 bases, and 12 bases stayed unmatched. Germline V gives CDR1 MNHNY, CDR2 SVGAGI (reference sequence). The CDR3 spells CASSPTGAAGADTQYF. The CDR3 nucleotides read TGTGCCAGCAGTCCTACAGGGGCCGCTGGAGCAGATACGCAGTATTTT.

This clone was recorded once. This rearrangement joins TRBV2 to TRBJ2-2; a possible D gene is TRBD1 (5 bases). V shed 6 bases and J shed 2 bases, with 13 bases lying between them. Germline V gene lookup returns CDR1 SNHLY and CDR2 FYNNEI. This CDR3 comprises 15 residues. This CDR3 is CASRADRINTGELFF. As DNA, the CDR3 is TGTGCCAGCAGAGCCGACAGAATAAACACCGGGGAGCTGTTTTTT.

The genes are TRBV19 and TRBJ1-5, with D possibly being TRBD1 (6 bases). The length of the CDR3 is 14 residues. V gave up 2 bases and J gave up 6 bases, with 11 bases separating them. CDR1 is LNHDA, CDR2 SQIVND, per germline (reference sequence). The CDR3 nucleotides read TGTGCCAGTAGTATACAAGGGGGTGCTCAGCCCCAGCATTTT. Its protein product is CASSIQGGAQPQHF.

The chain recombines TRBV5-1 with TRBJ2-3; TRBD2 agrees at 14 bases. V was pared by 4 bases and J by 6 bases, with 10 bases of the junction left unmatched. The length of the CDR3 is 17 residues. The germline V gene encodes CDR1 SGHRS and CDR2 YFSETQ. Written as DNA, the CDR3 is TGCGCCAGCAGCCCCGCGACTAGCGGGAGGGCCGGGGATACGCAGTATTTT. Its protein is CASSPATSGRAGDTQYF. The full variable domain, in which reference TRBV5-1 and TRBJ2-3 provide the parts outside the CDR3, is KAGVTQTPRYLIKTRGQQVTLSCSPISGHRSVSWYQQTPGQGLQFLFEYFSETQRNKGNFPGRFSGRQFSNSRSEMNVSTLELGDSALYLCASSPATSGRAGDTQYFGPGTRLTVL.

This chain joins TRBV18 and TRBJ2-7, with D tentatively TRBD1 (5 bases). Germline CDR1 reads KGHSH; CDR2 reads LQKENI. The CDR3 length is 13 residues. With 3 bases removed from V and 9 bases from J, the gap between germline ends came to 15 bases. Here the CDR3 reads CASSPGRHQGQYF. In DNA, the CDR3 is TGTGCCAGCTCACCGGGTCGCCATCAGGGGCAGTACTTC.

The chain employs TRBV7-2 and TRBJ1-2; the D gene is possibly TRBD1 (5 bases). Germline CDR1 reads SGHTA; CDR2 reads FQGNSA. The CDR3 has 17 residues. Deletions cut 5 bases from V and 0 bases from J, with 19 bases between. The CDR3 nucleotides are TGTGCCAGCAGCCCGGTCGGGGGGGGAAAAACTAACTATGGCTACACCTTC. It codes for CASSPVGGGKTNYGYTF. The whole variable domain, filled in from reference TRBV7-2 and TRBJ1-2, reads GAGVSQSPSNKVTEKGKDVELRCDPISGHTALYWYRQSLGQGLEFLIYFQGNSAPDKSGLPSDRFSAERTGGSVSTLTIQRTQQEDSAVYLCASSPVGGGKTNYGYTFGSGTRLTVV.

The genes are TRBV19 and TRBJ2-7; 8 bases line up with TRBD1. The V and J ends lost 5 bases and 2 bases, in that order; junction bases with no gene match: 2. Per the germline V gene, CDR1 is LNHDA and CDR2 is SQIVND (reference sequence). The CDR3 length is 13 residues. In DNA, the CDR3 is TGTGCCAGTAGTGGGGGACAGGCCTACGAGCAGTACTTC. Its translation is CASSGGQAYEQYF.

This chain links TRBV19 with TRBJ1-5; TRBD1 aligns across 7 bases. Trimming cost V 2 bases and J 1 base; bases outside gene matches: 8. The CDR3 length is 17 residues. From germline, CDR1 is LNHDA and CDR2 SQIVND (reference sequence). The CDR3 region is CASSIREGAPSNQPQHF. For the CDR3, the DNA is TGTGCCAGTAGTATACGTGAGGGGGCGCCAAGCAATCAGCCCCAGCATTTT.

The rearrangement uses TRBV5-1 and TRBJ2-7; possibly TRBD2 for D (6 bases). The germline V gene encodes CDR1 SGHRS and CDR2 YFSETQ. This CDR3 comprises 13 residues. With 0 bases removed from V and 4 bases from J, the gap between germline ends came to 8 bases. The CDR3 region is CASSLVGGYEQYF. The CDR3 DNA sequence: TGCGCCAGCAGCTTGGTGGGGGGTTACGAGCAGTACTTC.

The sample holds a few counts of this clone. The genes are TRBV9 and TRBJ2-1; 9 positions match TRBD2. The CDR3 consists of 16 residues. Germline-derived CDR1 and CDR2 are SGDLS and YYNGEE. With V trimmed by 7 bases and J by 0 bases, 8 bases remained unmatched. CDR3 coding DNA: TGTGCCAGCGGGGCGGGAGGGCCCAACTCCTACAATGAGCAGTTCTTC. Its protein product is CASGAGGPNSYNEQFF.

The chain couples TRBV2 to TRBJ1-5; 10 nucleotides match TRBD1. The CDR3 sequence is 16 residues long. Trimming cost V 4 bases and J 2 bases; bases outside gene matches: 5. Germline-derived CDR1 and CDR2 are SNHLY and FYNNEI. This chain's CDR3 is CASSGQGAGGNQPQHF. DNA of the CDR3: TGTGCCAGCAGTGGACAGGGGGCGGGAGGCAATCAGCCCCAGCATTTT.

This sequence joins TRBV20-1 and TRBJ2-5; TRBD2 is a possible D gene (5 bases). Trimming stripped 5 bases from V and 5 bases from J, with 9 bases between. The germline gives CDR1 DFQATT, CDR2 SNEGSKA (reference sequence). The CDR3 totals 11 residues. CDR3 sequence (DNA): TGCAGTGCTCAAGGCGGGGAGACCCAGTACTTC. This gives the protein CSAQGGETQYF.

The chain is built from TRBV28 and TRBJ2-7, with 10 nucleotides matching TRBD2. V was pared by 5 bases and J by 6 bases, with 10 bases of the junction left unmatched. CDR3 length equals 15 residues. The germline CDR1 and CDR2 sequences are MDHEN and SYDVKM. CDR3 nucleotide sequence: TGTGCCAGCAGTACCCTAGCGGGAGTAATAGCCGAGCAGTACTTC. This encodes CASSTLAGVIAEQYF.

The chain links TRBV10-1 to TRBJ2-7; D gene uncertain. V gave up 7 bases and J gave up 2 bases, with 3 bases separating them. The CDR3 is 10 amino acids. Looked up from germline, CDR1 is WNHNN and CDR2 is SYGVQD (reference sequence). The CDR3 reads CASNTYEQYF. CDR3 sequence (DNA): TGCGCCAGCAATACCTACGAGCAGTACTTC.